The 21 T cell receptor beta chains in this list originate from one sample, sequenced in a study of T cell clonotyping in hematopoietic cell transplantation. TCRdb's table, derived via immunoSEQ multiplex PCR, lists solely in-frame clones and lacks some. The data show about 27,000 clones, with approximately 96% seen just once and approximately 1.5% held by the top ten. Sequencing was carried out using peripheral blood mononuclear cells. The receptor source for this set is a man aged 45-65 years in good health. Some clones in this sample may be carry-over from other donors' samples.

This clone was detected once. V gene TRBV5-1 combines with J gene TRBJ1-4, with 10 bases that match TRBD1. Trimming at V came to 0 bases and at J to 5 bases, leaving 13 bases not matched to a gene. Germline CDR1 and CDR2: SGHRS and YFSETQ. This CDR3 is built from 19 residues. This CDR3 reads CASSLGQGASGGLNEKLFF. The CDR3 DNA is TGCGCCAGCAGCTTGGGACAGGGGGCATCGGGCGGCCTAAATGAAAAACTGTTTTTT.

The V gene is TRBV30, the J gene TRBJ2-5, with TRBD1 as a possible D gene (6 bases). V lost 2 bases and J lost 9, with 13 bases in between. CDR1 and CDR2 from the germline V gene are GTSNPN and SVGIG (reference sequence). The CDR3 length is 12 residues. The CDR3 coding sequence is TGTGCCTGGAGTCCCGATCACAGGGCCCAGTACTTC. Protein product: CAWSPDHRAQYF.

The CDR3: CASSLVGTGGYGYTF. The CDR3 DNA is TGCGCCAGCAGCTTGGTTGGGACAGGGGGGTATGGCTACACCTTC. The chain links TRBV5-1 to TRBJ1-2, with TRBD1 matching 11 bases. The CDR3 runs 15 residues. The germline V gene has CDR1 SGHRS and CDR2 YFSETQ. The junction had 3 bases not matched to a gene; V was cut back by 0 bases and J by 5 bases.

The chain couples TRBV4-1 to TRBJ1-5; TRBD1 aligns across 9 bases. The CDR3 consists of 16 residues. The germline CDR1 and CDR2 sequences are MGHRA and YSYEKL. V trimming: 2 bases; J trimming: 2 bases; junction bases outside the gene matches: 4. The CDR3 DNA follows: TGCGCCAGCAGCCAATCTTGGACAGGGGGCAATCAGCCCCAGCATTTT. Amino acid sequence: CASSQSWTGGNQPQHF.

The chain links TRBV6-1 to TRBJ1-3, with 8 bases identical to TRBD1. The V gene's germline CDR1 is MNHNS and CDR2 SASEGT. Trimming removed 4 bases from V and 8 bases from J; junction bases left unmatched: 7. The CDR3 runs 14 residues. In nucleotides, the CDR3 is TGTGCCAGCAGTGTAGGGACAGGCGGCTACACCATATATTTT. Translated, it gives CASSVGTGGYTIYF.

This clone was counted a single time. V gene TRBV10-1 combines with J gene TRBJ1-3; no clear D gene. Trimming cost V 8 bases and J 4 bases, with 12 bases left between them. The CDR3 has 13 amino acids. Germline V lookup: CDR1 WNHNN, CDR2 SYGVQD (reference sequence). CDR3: CASQALAGNTIYF. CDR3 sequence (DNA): TGCGCCAGCCAAGCTCTAGCAGGAAACACCATATATTTT.

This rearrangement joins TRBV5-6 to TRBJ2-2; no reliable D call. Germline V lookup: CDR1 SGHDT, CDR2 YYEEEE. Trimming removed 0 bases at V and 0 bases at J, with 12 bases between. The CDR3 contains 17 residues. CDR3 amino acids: CASSLASAPANTGELFF. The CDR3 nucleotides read TGTGCCAGCAGCTTGGCGTCTGCACCCGCGAACACCGGGGAGCTGTTTTTT. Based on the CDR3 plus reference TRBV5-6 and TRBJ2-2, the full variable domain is DAGVTQSPTHLIKTRGQQVTLRCSPKSGHDTVSWYQQALGQGPQFIFQYYEEEERQRGNFPDRFSGHQFPNYSSELNVNALLLGDSALYLCASSLASAPANTGELFFGEGSRLTVL.

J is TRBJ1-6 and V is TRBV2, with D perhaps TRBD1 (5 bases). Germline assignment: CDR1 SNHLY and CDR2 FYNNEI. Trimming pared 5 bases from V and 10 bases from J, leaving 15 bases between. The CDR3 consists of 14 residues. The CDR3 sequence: CASSFRVPGSPLHF. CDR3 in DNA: TGTGCCAGCAGTTTCAGGGTGCCGGGGTCACCCCTCCACTTT.

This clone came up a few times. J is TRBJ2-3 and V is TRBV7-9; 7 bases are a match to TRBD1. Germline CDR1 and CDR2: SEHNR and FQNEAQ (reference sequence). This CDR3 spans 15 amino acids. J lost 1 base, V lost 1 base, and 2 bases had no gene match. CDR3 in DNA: TGTGCCAGCAGCTTAGGTCAGGGGGGCACAGATACGCAGTATTTT. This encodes CASSLGQGGTDTQYF.

The CDR3: CASSPMGQGALAKNIQYF. The CDR3, as DNA: TGTGCCAGCAGTCCCATGGGACAGGGGGCTCTAGCCAAAAACATTCAGTACTTC. The V and J genes are TRBV27 and TRBJ2-4, with 12 bases aligning to TRBD1. V gave up 5 bases and J gave up 0 bases; unmatched junction bases: 8. The CDR3 length is 18 residues. In germline, CDR1 is MNHEY, CDR2 SMNVEV (reference sequence).

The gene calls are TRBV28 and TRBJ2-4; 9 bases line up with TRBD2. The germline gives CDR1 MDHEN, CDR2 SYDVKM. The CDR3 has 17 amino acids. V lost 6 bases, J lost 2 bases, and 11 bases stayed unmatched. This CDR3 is CASSPVNAGGPKNIQYF. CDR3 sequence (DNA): TGTGCCAGCAGCCCGGTAAATGCGGGGGGGCCCAAAAACATTCAGTACTTC. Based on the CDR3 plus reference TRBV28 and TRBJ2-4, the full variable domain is DVKVTQSSRYLVKRTGEKVFLECVQDMDHENMFWYRQDPGLGLRLIYFSYDVKMKEKGDIPEGYSVSREKKERFSLILESASTNQTSMYLCASSPVNAGGPKNIQYFGAGTRLSVL.

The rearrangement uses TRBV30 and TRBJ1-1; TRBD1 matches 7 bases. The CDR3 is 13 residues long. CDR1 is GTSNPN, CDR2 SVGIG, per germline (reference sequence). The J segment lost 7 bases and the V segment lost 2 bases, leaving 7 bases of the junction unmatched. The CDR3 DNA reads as TGTGCCTGGAGTTCGGGACAGAGGCTTGAAGCTTTCTTT. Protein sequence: CAWSSGQRLEAFF.

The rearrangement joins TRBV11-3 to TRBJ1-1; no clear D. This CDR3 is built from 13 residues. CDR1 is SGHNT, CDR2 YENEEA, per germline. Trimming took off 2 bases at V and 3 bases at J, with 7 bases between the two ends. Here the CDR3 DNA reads TGTGCCAGCAGCTTACACCGGGACACTGAAGCTTTCTTT. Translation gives CASSLHRDTEAFF.

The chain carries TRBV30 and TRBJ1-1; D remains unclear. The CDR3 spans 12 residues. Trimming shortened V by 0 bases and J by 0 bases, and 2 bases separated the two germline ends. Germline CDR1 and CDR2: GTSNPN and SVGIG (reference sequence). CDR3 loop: CAWSVLNTEAFF. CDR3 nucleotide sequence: TGTGCCTGGAGTGTCTTGAACACTGAAGCTTTCTTT.

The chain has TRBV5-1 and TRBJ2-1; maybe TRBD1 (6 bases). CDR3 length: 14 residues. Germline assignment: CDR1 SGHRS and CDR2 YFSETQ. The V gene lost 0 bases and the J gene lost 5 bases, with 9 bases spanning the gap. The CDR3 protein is CASSLGYRDNEQFF. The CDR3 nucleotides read TGCGCCAGCAGCTTGGGATACAGGGACAATGAGCAGTTCTTC.

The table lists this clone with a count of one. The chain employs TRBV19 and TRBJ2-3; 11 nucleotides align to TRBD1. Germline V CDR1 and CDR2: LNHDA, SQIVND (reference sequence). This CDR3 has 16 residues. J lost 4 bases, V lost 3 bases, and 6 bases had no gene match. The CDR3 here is CASSIQGTGGADTQYF. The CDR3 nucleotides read TGTGCCAGTAGTATTCAGGGGACAGGGGGGGCAGATACGCAGTATTTT.

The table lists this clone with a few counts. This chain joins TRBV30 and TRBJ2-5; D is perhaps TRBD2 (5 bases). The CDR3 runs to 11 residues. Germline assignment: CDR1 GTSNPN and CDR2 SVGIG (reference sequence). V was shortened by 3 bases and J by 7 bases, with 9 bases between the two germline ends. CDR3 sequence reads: CAWSLGVTQYF. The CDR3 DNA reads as TGTGCCTGGAGCCTGGGAGTGACCCAGTACTTC.

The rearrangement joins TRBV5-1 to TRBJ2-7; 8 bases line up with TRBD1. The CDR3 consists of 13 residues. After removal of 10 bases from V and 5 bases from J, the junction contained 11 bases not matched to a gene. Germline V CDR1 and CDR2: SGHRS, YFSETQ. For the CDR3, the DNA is TGCGCCTGTGCCGGACAGGGTAGCGACGAGCAGTACTTC. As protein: CACAGQGSDEQYF. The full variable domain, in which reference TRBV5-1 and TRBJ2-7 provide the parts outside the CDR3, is KAGVTQTPRYLIKTRGQQVTLSCSPISGHRSVSWYQQTPGQGLQFLFEYFSETQRNKGNFPGRFSGRQFSNSRSEMNVSTLELGDSALYLCACAGQGSDEQYFGPGTRLTVT.

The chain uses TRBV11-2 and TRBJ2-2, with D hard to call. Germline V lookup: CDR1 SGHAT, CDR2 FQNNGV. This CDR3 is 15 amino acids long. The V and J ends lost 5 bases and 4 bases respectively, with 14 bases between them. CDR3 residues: CASSVQRVPTGELFF. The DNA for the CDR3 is TGTGCCAGCAGCGTACAAAGGGTCCCCACCGGGGAGCTGTTTTTT.

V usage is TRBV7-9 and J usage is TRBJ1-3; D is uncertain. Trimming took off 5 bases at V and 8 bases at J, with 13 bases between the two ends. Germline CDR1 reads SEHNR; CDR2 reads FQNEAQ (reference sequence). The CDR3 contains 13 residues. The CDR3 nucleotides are TGTGCCAGCAGCCAGCGGCCCTCGGACACCATATATTTT. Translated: CASSQRPSDTIYF.

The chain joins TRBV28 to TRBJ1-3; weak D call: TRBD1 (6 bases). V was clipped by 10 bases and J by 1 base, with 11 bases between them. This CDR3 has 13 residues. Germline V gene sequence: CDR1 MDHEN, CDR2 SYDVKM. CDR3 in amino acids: CATGTGSGNTIYF. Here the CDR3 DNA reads TGTGCCACCGGAACAGGGTCTGGAAACACCATATATTTT. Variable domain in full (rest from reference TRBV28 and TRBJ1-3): DVKVTQSSRYLVKRTGEKVFLECVQDMDHENMFWYRQDPGLGLRLIYFSYDVKMKEKGDIPEGYSVSREKKERFSLILESASTNQTSMYLCATGTGSGNTIYFGEGSWLTVV.